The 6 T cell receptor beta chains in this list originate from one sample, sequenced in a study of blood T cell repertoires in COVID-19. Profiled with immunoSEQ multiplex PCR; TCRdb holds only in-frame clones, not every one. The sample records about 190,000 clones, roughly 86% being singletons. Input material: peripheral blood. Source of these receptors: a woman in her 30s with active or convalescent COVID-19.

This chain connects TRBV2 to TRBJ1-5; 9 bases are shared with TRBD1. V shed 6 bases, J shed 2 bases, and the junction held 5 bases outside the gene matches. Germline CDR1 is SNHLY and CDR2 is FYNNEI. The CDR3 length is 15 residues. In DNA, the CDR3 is TGTGCCAGCAGGCCGGGACAGGGAGGCAATCAGCCCCAGCATTTT. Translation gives CASRPGQGGNQPQHF.

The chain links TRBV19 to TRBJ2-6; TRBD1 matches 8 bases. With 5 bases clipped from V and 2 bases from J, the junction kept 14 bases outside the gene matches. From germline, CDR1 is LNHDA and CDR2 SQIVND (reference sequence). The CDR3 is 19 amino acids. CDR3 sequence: CASSFGQGPFTAGANVLTF. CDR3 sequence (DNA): TGTGCCAGTAGTTTTGGACAGGGCCCTTTCACAGCTGGGGCCAACGTCCTGACTTTC.

In DNA, the CDR3 is TGCGCCAGCAGCCAAGATCGGACGGTAGCGGGGCCCTACGAGCAGTACTTC. Encoded protein: CASSQDRTVAGPYEQYF. V usage is TRBV4-1 and J usage is TRBJ2-7, with 8 bases aligning to TRBD2. This CDR3 comprises 17 residues. Looked up from germline, CDR1 is MGHRA and CDR2 is YSYEKL. Trimming took 0 bases from V and 2 from J; bases not matched to a gene: 9.

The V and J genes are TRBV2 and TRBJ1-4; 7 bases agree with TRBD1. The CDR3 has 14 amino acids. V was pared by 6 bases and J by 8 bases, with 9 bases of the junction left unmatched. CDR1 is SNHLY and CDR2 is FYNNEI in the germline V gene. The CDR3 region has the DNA TGTGCCAGCAGGGGGACAGCGGTAGGGGAAAAACTGTTTTTT. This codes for CASRGTAVGEKLFF.

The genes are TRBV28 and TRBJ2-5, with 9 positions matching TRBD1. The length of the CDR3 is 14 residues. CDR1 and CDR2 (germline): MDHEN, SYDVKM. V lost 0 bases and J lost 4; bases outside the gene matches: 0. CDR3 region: CASSLWGQGETQYF. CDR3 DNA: TGTGCCAGCAGTTTATGGGGACAGGGAGAGACCCAGTACTTC.

CDR3 coding DNA: TGTGCCAGTAGTATAGGGGGCAGGGTAGTAGACGAGCAGTACTTC. Its translation: CASSIGGRVVDEQYF. V is TRBV19 and J is TRBJ2-7, with D maybe TRBD1 (5 bases). CDR3 length: 15 residues. Germline values: CDR1 LNHDA, CDR2 SQIVND (reference sequence). Between the trimmed V and J ends, which lost 1 base and 5 bases, there was a span of 15 bases.